Many counts were recorded for the clone carrying this T cell receptor (beta chain). The antigen is not known. Germline values: CDR1 SGHRS, CDR2 YFSETQ. V lost 1 base to trimming and J lost 6 bases; unmatched junction nucleotides: 3. CDR3 length: 15 amino acids. The sample is drawn from a study of molecular identifiers for immune sequencing clone quantification. Each CDR3 protein gets one entry after TCRdb re-called the PCR reads with MiXCR. The sample lists around 320,000 distinct CDR3 sequences, under 25% seen once, with about 0.7% in the top ten. The study's findings and limits: Clones exceeding 20 RNA copies carried over 98% of effector molecules but under 1% of naive-cell molecules.

It was from 20,000 to 1,000,000 sorted cells, with 10%, 30% or 50% RNA, that naive CD8 libraries came. This sequence joins TRBV5-1 and TRBJ1-6, with 8 bases lining up with TRBD1. The sample consisted of naive CD8+ T cells from blood, with Jurkat cell RNA spiked in. Subset specified: FACS-sorted CD8+CD4-CCR7+CD45RA+ naive T cells. The sequence came from a human donor in good health. Some libraries in this study had Jurkat cell RNA spiked in. The CDR3 DNA is TGCGCCAGCAGCTTGTTCGGACAGGGTAATTCACCCCTCCACTTT. It specifies CASSLFGQGNSPLHF.